This TCR beta chain was obtained from a study of identical twins. MiXCR, applied by TCRdb to the 5' RACE reads, yields one record per CDR3 protein. The sample includes approximately 530,000 distinct CDR3 sequences, approximately 20% seen only once; the top ten take roughly 0.5%. In addition, the sample was reused for a study of yellow fever vaccine responses in identical twins.

The TCR comes from a woman under 30 in good health. The sequencing input was CD4+ T cells sorted from blood.

The CDR3 DNA sequence: TGTGCCAGCAGCTTCAGGGGTGGGGAGAGGGACGAAGCTTTCTTT. Residues: CASSFRGGERDEAFF. V usage is TRBV5-5 and J usage is TRBJ1-1, with D maybe TRBD1 (6 bases). The V end was cut by 2 bases, the J end by 8 bases, with 19 bases between. The CDR3 covers 15 residues. Germline V gene lookup returns CDR1 SGHKS and CDR2 YYEKEE (reference sequence).